The clone carrying this TCR beta chain was counted only a few times. What it binds is unknown. Sequence at one end of the junction differs from germline and may be a read error. Germline assignment: CDR1 MNHNS and CDR2 SASEGT. CDR3 length: 16 residues. Built from TCR beta cDNA, the libraries had unique molecular identifiers in them. TCRdb reprocessed the PCR reads via MiXCR and lists one record per CDR3 protein. Here the sample spans hundreds of thousands of distinct CDR3 sequences, around 44% being singletons. This entry comes from a study of post-analysis software for immune sequencing data. Study-wide results and caveats: Elevated frequency relative to controls characterized roughly 5 TRBV segments in patients, TRBV5-6, TRBV5-1 and TRBV20-1 among them.

Specimen: blood. The clonotype comes from a girl aged 10 to 17 with multiple sclerosis. This sequence joins TRBV6-1 and TRBJ2-1, with 12 bases that match TRBD2. CDR3 nucleotides: TGCGCCAGCAGAATACAAGGACTAGCGGGGTCGGGTGAGCAGTTCTTC. Protein product: CASRIQGLAGSGEQFF.